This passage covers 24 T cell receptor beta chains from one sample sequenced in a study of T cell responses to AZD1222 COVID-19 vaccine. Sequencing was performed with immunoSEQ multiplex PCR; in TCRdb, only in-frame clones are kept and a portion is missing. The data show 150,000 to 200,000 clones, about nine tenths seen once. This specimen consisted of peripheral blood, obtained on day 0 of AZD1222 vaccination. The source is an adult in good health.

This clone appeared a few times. CDR3 residues: CASSVGQKQPQHF. The CDR3 bases are TGCGCCAGCAGTGTAGGACAGAAACAGCCCCAGCATTTT. The chain uses TRBV10-2 and TRBJ1-5, with D maybe TRBD1 (6 bases). The CDR3 runs to 13 residues. Trimming stripped 4 bases from V and 7 bases from J, with 11 bases between. Germline V gene data show CDR1 as WSHSY and CDR2 as SAAADI.

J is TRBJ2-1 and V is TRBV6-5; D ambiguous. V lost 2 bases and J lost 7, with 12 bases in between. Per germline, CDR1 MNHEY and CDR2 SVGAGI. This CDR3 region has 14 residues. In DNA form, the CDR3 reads TGTGCCAGCAGTTACAGTGAATTCAGGAATGAGCAGTTCTTC. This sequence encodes CASSYSEFRNEQFF.

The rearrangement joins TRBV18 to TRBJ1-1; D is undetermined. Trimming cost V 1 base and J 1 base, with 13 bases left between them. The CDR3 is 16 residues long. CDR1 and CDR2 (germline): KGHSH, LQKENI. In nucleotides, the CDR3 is TGTGCCAGCTCACCACGCGACGACCCCTCGAACACTGAAGCTTTCTTT. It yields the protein CASSPRDDPSNTEAFF.

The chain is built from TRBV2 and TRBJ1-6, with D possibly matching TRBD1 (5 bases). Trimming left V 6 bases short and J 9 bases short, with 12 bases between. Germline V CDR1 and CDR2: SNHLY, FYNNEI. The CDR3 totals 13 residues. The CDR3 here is CASRGDGISPLHF. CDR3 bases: TGTGCCAGCAGGGGGGACGGGATTTCACCCCTCCACTTT.

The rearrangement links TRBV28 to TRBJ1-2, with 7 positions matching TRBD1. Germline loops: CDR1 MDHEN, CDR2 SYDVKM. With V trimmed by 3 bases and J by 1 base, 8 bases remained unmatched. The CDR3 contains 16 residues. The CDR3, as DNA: TGTGCCAGCAGTTTTCCACAGGGGACCTTTAACTATGGCTACACCTTC. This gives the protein CASSFPQGTFNYGYTF.

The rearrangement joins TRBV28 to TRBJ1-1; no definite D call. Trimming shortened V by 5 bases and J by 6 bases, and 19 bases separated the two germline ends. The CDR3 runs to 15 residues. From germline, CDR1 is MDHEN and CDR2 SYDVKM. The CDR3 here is CASSAKTRGMPEAFF. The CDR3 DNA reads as TGTGCCAGCAGTGCAAAGACGCGGGGAATGCCTGAAGCTTTCTTT.

CDR3 sequence reads: CASSLVQGGGYGYTF. The CDR3 coding sequence is TGTGCCAGCAGCTTAGTTCAGGGGGGGGGCTATGGCTACACCTTC. V and J are TRBV7-2 and TRBJ1-2, with 7 bases that match TRBD1. This CDR3 has 15 residues. V gave up 1 base and J gave up 4 bases; unmatched junction bases: 6. CDR1 SGHTA and CDR2 FQGNSA come from the germline V gene.

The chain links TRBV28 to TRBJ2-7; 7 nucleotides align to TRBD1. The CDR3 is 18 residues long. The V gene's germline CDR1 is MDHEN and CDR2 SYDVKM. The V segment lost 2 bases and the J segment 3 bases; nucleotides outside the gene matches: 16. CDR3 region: CASSLGLRTGTAFYEQYF. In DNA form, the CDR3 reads TGTGCCAGCAGTTTAGGGTTGAGAACCGGGACAGCCTTCTACGAGCAGTACTTC.

CDR3 DNA: TGTGCCAGCAGCACGGGACAGTTTGGGTTCTCTGGGGCCAACGTCCTGACTTTC. Its translation: CASSTGQFGFSGANVLTF. The V call is TRBV27, the J call TRBJ2-6; 7 bases are a match to TRBD1. V lost 6 bases and J lost 0; bases outside the gene matches: 11. The CDR3 covers 18 residues. The V gene's germline CDR1 is MNHEY and CDR2 SMNVEV (reference sequence).

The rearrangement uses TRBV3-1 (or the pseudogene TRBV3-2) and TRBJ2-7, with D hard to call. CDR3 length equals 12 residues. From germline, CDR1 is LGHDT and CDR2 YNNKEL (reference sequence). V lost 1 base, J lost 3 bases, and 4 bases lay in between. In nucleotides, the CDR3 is TGTGCCAGCAGCCAAGTCTACTACGAGCAGTACTTC. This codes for CASSQVYYEQYF.

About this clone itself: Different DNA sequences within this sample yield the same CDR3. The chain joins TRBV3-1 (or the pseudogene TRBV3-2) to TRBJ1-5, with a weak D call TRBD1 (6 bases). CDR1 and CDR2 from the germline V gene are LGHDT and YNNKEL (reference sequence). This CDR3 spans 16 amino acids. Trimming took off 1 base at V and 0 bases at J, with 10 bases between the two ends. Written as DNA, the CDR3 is TGTGCCAGCAGCCAAGGGGGGGGCTATAGCAATCAGCCCCAGCATTTT. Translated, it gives CASSQGGGYSNQPQHF.

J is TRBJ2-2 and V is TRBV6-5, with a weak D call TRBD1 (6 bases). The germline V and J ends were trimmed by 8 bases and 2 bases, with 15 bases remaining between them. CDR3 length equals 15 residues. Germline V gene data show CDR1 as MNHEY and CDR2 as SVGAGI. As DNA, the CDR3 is TGTGCCAGCCGACCGGGACAAACTAACACCGGGGAGCTGTTTTTT. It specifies CASRPGQTNTGELFF.

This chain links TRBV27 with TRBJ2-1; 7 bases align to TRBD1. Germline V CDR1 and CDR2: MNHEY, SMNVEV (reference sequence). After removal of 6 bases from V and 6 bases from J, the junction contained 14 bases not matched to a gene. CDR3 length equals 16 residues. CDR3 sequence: CASRPIQGRVGNEQFF. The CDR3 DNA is TGTGCCAGCAGACCGATACAGGGGAGAGTGGGCAATGAGCAGTTCTTC.

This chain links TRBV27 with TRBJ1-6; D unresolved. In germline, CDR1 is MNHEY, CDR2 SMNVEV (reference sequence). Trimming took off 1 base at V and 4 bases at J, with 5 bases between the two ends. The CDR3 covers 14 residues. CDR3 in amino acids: CASSLYEYNSPLHF. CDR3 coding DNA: TGTGCCAGCAGTTTATACGAGTATAATTCACCCCTCCACTTT.

The CDR3 region is CASSLGTPYGYTF. Here the CDR3 DNA reads TGTGCCAGCAGCTTAGGAACTCCCTATGGCTACACCTTC. V usage is TRBV11-2 and J usage is TRBJ1-2; D gene unclear. The CDR3 consists of 13 residues. Trimming removed 1 base at V and 4 bases at J, with 7 bases between. CDR1 is SGHAT, CDR2 FQNNGV, per germline.

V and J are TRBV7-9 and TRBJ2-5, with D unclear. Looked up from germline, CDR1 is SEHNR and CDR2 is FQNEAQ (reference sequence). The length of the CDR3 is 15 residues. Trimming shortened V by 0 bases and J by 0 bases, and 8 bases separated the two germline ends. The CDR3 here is CASSLAIADQETQYF. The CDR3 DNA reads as TGTGCCAGCAGCTTAGCGATAGCCGACCAAGAGACCCAGTACTTC.

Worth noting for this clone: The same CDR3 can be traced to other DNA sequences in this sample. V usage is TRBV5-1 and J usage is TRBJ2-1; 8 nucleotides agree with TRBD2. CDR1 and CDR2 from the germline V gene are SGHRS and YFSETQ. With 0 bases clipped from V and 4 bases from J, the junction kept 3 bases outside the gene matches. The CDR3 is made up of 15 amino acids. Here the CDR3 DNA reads TGCGCCAGCAGCTTGGTGGCGGGGGGATACAATGAGCAGTTCTTC. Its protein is CASSLVAGGYNEQFF.

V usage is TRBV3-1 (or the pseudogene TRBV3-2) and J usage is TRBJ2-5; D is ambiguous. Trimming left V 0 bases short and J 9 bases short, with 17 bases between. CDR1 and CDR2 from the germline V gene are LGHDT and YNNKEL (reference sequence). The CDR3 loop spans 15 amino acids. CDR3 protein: CASSQDLRLGFAQYF. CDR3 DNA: TGTGCCAGCAGCCAAGATCTACGGCTGGGGTTCGCCCAGTACTTC.

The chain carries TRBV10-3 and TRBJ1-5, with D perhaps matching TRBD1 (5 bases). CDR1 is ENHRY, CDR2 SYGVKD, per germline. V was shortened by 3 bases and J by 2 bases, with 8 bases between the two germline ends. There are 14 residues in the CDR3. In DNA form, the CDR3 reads TGTGCCATCAGTGACACAGGAGGCAATCAGCCCCAGCATTTT. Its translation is CAISDTGGNQPQHF.

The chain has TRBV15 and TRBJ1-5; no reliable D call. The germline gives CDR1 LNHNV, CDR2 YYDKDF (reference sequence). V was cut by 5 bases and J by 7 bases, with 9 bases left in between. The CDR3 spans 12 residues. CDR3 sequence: CATSRDVQPQHF. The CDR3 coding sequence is TGTGCCACCAGCCGGGATGTACAGCCCCAGCATTTT.

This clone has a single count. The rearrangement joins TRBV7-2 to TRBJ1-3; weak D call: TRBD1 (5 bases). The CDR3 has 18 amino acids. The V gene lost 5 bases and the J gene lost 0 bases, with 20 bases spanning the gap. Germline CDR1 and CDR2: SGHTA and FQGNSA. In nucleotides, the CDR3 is TGTGCCAGCAGCCAAGCCGCTTGGGGAAGGGGCTCTGGAAACACCATATATTTT. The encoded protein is CASSQAAWGRGSGNTIYF.

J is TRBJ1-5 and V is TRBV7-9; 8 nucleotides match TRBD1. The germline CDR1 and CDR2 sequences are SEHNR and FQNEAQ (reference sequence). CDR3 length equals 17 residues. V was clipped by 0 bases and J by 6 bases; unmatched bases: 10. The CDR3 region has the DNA TGTGCCAGCAGCTTAGCTTCCCTGGACAGGGCCGGTCAGCCCCAGCATTTT. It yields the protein CASSLASLDRAGQPQHF.

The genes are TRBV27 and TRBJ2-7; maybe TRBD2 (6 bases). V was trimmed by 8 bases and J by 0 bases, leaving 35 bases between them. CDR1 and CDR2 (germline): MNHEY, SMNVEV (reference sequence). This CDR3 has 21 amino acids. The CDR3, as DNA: TGTGCCAGCTACACCATGCAGTTTCGGGGGAAGGGGCCAGGGATCTCCTACGAGCAGTACTTC. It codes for CASYTMQFRGKGPGISYEQYF.

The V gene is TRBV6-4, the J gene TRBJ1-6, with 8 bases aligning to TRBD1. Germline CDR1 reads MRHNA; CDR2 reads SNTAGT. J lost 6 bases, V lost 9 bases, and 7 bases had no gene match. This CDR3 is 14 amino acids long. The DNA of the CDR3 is TGTGCCAGTTCGGACAGGGACCCTAATTCACCCCTCCACTTT. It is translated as CASSDRDPNSPLHF.